These T cell receptor beta chains were read from a single sample in a study of blood T cell repertoires in COVID-19. Clones were sequenced by immunoSEQ multiplex PCR, and TCRdb holds only the in-frame ones, with some missing. This sample has about 200,000 clones; 85% to 90% occur once, and the top ten carry 4.5% to 7.5%. The source material was peripheral blood. The receptors were gathered from a man older than 75 with acute or convalescent COVID-19. Each CDR3 is given without its conserved first and last residue.

CDR3 protein	V gene	J gene
ASSSRGLAGGVGEQF	TRBV7-3	TRBJ2-1
ASSPRTGTEGDTQY	TRBV9	TRBJ2-3
ATSPADRGDQPQH	TRBV24-1	TRBJ1-5
ASSLDISGYT	TRBV7-9	TRBJ1-2
ASSPSRTSGRGSYNEQF	TRBV7-7	TRBJ2-1
ASSMTGNTEAF	TRBV19	TRBJ1-1
ASGTSGSLFTGELF	TRBV5-4	TRBJ2-2
ASSQAGANEKLF	TRBV3-1/TRBV3-2	TRBJ1-4
ASSGRQLSSYNEQF	TRBV6-1	TRBJ2-1
ASSALATGELF	TRBV6-6	TRBJ2-2
ASSTTPNTEAF	TRBV7-2	TRBJ1-1
ASSQGLGTDNEKLF	TRBV14	TRBJ1-4
ASSFDGTSGRSGNEQF	TRBV7-9	TRBJ2-1
ASSPMGLMGETQY	TRBV4-3	TRBJ2-5
ASRATGYSNQPQH	TRBV28	TRBJ1-5
ASSMILVRDSQNTEAF	TRBV19	TRBJ1-1
ASSQEARGQY	TRBV3-1/TRBV3-2	TRBJ2-7
ASRLRTGTNTGELF	TRBV2	TRBJ2-2
ASSQVGASEQY	TRBV10-1	TRBJ2-7
ASSLRTEKLF	TRBV12-3/TRBV12-4	TRBJ1-4
ASSQDRGETQY	TRBV4-3	TRBJ2-5
ATQDRGRKETQY	TRBV19	TRBJ2-5
ASSPRGSSGSHTGELF	TRBV18	TRBJ2-2
ASSSQGGGYGYT	TRBV6-5	TRBJ1-2
ASSSSGQTNEKLF	TRBV7-2	TRBJ1-4
ASSLNGRRQPQH	TRBV28	TRBJ1-5
ASSYTGSTEAF	TRBV6-2/TRBV6-3	TRBJ1-1
ASSQVAGYQETQY	TRBV3-1/TRBV3-2	TRBJ2-5
ASSQDSGGFGNTIY	TRBV3-1/TRBV3-2	TRBJ1-3
ASSLMGMTGGNTGELF	TRBV7-2	TRBJ2-2
ASSGELSNSPLH	TRBV3-1/TRBV3-2	TRBJ1-6
ASSRIGTSYEQY	TRBV6-2/TRBV6-3	TRBJ2-7
ASSLAAYEQY	TRBV18	TRBJ2-7
ASSYSSQGLETQY	TRBV6-5	TRBJ2-5
ASSSTAGSNEKLF	TRBV7-3	TRBJ1-4
ASSERGSSEAF	TRBV6-1	TRBJ1-1
AWTPVPAYNEQF	TRBV30	TRBJ2-1
ASSPPGQGNQPQH	TRBV18	TRBJ1-5
ASSVQQGGEQY	TRBV9	TRBJ2-7
ASSQDWRGGTEAF	TRBV3-1/TRBV3-2	TRBJ1-1